This passage covers 27 T cell receptor beta chains from one sample sequenced in a study of blood T cell repertoires in COVID-19 (dated by TCRdb to between 2020 and 2021). Libraries were prepared through the immunoSEQ multiplex PCR assay. Sourced from immuneACCESS, this table was stored by TCRdb with only in-frame sequences that have V and J called. A share of the clones is absent; for the studies checked, an unresolved V gene accounts for under half, and the remainder has no known explanation. This sample comprises 300,000 to 350,000 clones, approximately 86% of them detected only once. The ten top clones hold approximately 9.4% of the sample. The sample consisted of peripheral blood. Receptors originate from a man aged 25-45 years with COVID-19, enrolled during active disease.

This clone was recorded only once. The rearrangement joins TRBV19 to TRBJ2-5; the match to TRBD2 covers 11 bases. This CDR3 comprises 15 residues. V lost 6 bases to trimming and J lost 2 bases; unmatched junction nucleotides: 5. Germline CDR1 is LNHDA and CDR2 is SQIVND (reference sequence). CDR3 DNA sequence: TGTGCCAGTAGACCTAGCGGGGGGACGCAAGAGACCCAGTACTTC. This encodes CASRPSGGTQETQYF.

The V gene is TRBV2, the J gene TRBJ2-3, with 8 bases identical to TRBD2. The CDR3 runs 15 residues. Per the germline V gene, CDR1 is SNHLY and CDR2 is FYNNEI. The V and J ends lost 4 bases and 4 bases, in that order; junction bases with no gene match: 7. CDR3 region: CASSVQAGAADTQYF. The CDR3 coding sequence is TGTGCCAGCAGTGTGCAAGCGGGAGCAGCAGATACGCAGTATTTT.

The chain couples TRBV5-1 to TRBJ1-1; 7 nucleotides align to TRBD1. V lost 0 bases, J lost 3 bases, and 2 bases stayed unmatched. The CDR3 runs to 14 residues. Germline V gene lookup returns CDR1 SGHRS and CDR2 YFSETQ. CDR3 DNA: TGCGCCAGCAGCTTGGGCAGGGGGGACACTGAAGCTTTCTTT. Protein product: CASSLGRGDTEAFF. Variable domain in full (rest from reference TRBV5-1 and TRBJ1-1): KAGVTQTPRYLIKTRGQQVTLSCSPISGHRSVSWYQQTPGQGLQFLFEYFSETQRNKGNFPGRFSGRQFSNSRSEMNVSTLELGDSALYLCASSLGRGDTEAFFGQGTRLTVV.

The chain employs TRBV7-2 and TRBJ2-7, with 8 bases aligning to TRBD1. This CDR3 region has 16 residues. Germline V gene data show CDR1 as SGHTA and CDR2 as FQGNSA. The trim removed 3 bases at V and 0 bases at J, leaving 7 bases unmatched. CDR3 amino acids: CASSFQGAGNSYEQYF. The CDR3 coding sequence is TGTGCCAGCAGCTTTCAGGGGGCAGGGAACTCCTACGAGCAGTACTTC.

This chain uses TRBV11-2 with TRBJ1-1, with D tentatively TRBD1 (5 bases). This CDR3 has 13 residues. Germline-derived CDR1 and CDR2 are SGHAT and FQNNGV. The germline V and J ends were trimmed by 5 bases and 10 bases, with 17 bases remaining between them. In DNA form, the CDR3 reads TGTGCCAGCAGCCCAGCCGCGGGGAGGGGAGCTTTCTTT. Encoded protein: CASSPAAGRGAFF.

The CDR3 reads CASGGDGSYEQYF. The CDR3, as DNA: TGTGCCAGCGGGGGGGACGGATCCTACGAGCAGTACTTC. This sequence joins TRBV18 and TRBJ2-7; 7 nucleotides agree with TRBD2. Germline V gene lookup returns CDR1 KGHSH and CDR2 LQKENI. V shed 8 bases, J shed 1 base, and the junction held 5 bases outside the gene matches. This CDR3 comprises 13 residues.

The V gene is TRBV5-8, the J gene TRBJ2-5, with 12 bases fitting TRBD2. In germline, CDR1 is SGHTS, CDR2 YDEGEE. CDR3 size: 15 residues. V dropped 3 bases and J dropped 2; count of bases not matched to a gene: 2. DNA for the CDR3: TGTGCCAGCAGCTCTGGACTAGCGGGACAAGAGACCCAGTACTTC. Its protein is CASSSGLAGQETQYF.

The J gene is TRBJ1-1, the V gene TRBV19; TRBD1 matches at 9 bases. V dropped 3 bases and J dropped 6; count of bases not matched to a gene: 5. Germline loops: CDR1 LNHDA, CDR2 SQIVND (reference sequence). The CDR3 has 14 amino acids. The CDR3 spells CASSMDRGWAEAFF. The CDR3, as DNA: TGTGCCAGTAGTATGGACAGGGGTTGGGCTGAAGCTTTCTTT.

This clone has just a few counts. The same CDR3 is also encoded by other DNA sequences in this sample. The chain employs TRBV7-2 and TRBJ2-5, with 11 positions matching TRBD2. The CDR3 has 15 residues. CDR1 is SGHTA and CDR2 is FQGNSA in the germline V gene. V was pared by 5 bases and J by 4 bases, with 6 bases of the junction left unmatched. CDR3 DNA: TGTGCCAGCAGCCTCAATAGCGGGGGGGCAGAGACCCAGTACTTC. Translation gives CASSLNSGGAETQYF. The full variable domain, its missing parts supplied by reference TRBV7-2 and TRBJ2-5, is GAGVSQSPSNKVTEKGKDVELRCDPISGHTALYWYRQSLGQGLEFLIYFQGNSAPDKSGLPSDRFSAERTGGSVSTLTIQRTQQEDSAVYLCASSLNSGGAETQYFGPGTRLLVL.

V usage is TRBV19 and J usage is TRBJ1-1, with 8 bases fitting TRBD1. Germline lookup yields CDR1 LNHDA and CDR2 SQIVND (reference sequence). This CDR3 region has 12 residues. V was clipped by 10 bases and J by 7 bases; unmatched bases: 8. CDR3 coding DNA: TGTGCCACCGCCGACAGGGGTATTGAAGCTTTCTTT. This gives the protein CATADRGIEAFF.

This chain connects TRBV29-1 to TRBJ1-2; tentatively, D is TRBD1 (5 bases). The V gene lost 6 bases and the J gene lost 4 bases, with 18 bases spanning the gap. The CDR3 consists of 14 residues. Germline values: CDR1 SQVTM, CDR2 ANQGSEA. As DNA, the CDR3 is TGCAGCGTCCCCTCGGAGCGGGGCGGCTATGGCTACACCTTC. Encoded protein: CSVPSERGGYGYTF.

This rearrangement joins TRBV6-4 to TRBJ2-5; D gene ambiguous. Per the germline V gene, CDR1 is MRHNA and CDR2 is SNTAGT. The V gene lost 4 bases and the J gene lost 1 base, with 13 bases spanning the gap. This CDR3 comprises 15 residues. CDR3 DNA sequence: TGTGCCAGCAGTGGGATGTGGGCCCTCCAAGAGACCCAGTACTTC. Translating it yields CASSGMWALQETQYF.

In this sample, this clone turned up once. The chain is built from TRBV5-6 and TRBJ2-7; 11 bases agree with TRBD2. The germline V gene has CDR1 SGHDT and CDR2 YYEEEE. Losses at the gene ends were 3 bases for V and 7 bases for J; bases not matched to a gene: 6. This CDR3 spans 14 amino acids. CDR3 bases: TGTGCCAGCAGCTCGGGACTAGCGGCTGATGAGCAGTACTTC. Translating it yields CASSSGLAADEQYF. Looking up the rest from reference TRBV5-6 and TRBJ2-7 gives the full variable domain: DAGVTQSPTHLIKTRGQQVTLRCSPKSGHDTVSWYQQALGQGPQFIFQYYEEEERQRGNFPDRFSGHQFPNYSSELNVNALLLGDSALYLCASSSGLAADEQYFGPGTRLTVT.

V and J are TRBV2 and TRBJ1-1, with D possibly matching TRBD1 (6 bases). Trimming stripped 5 bases from V and 1 base from J, with 11 bases between. The CDR3 loop spans 14 amino acids. Germline assignment: CDR1 SNHLY and CDR2 FYNNEI. The CDR3 nucleotides read TGTGCCAGCAGTCACGGGACAAGGAACACTGAAGCTTTCTTT. Translation gives CASSHGTRNTEAFF.

The chain has TRBV23-1 and TRBJ1-4; D gene uncertain. TRBV23-1 is annotated as an ORF whose role is uncertain. CDR3 length: 12 residues. V was trimmed by 8 bases and J by 10 bases, leaving 14 bases between them. DNA of the CDR3: TGCGCCAGCCTCTACAGAGACGCAAAACTGTTTTTT. Amino acids: CASLYRDAKLFF.

The chain couples TRBV4-3 to TRBJ1-6; TRBD1 matches 9 bases. From germline, CDR1 is LGHNA and CDR2 YSLEER. V trimming: 2 bases; J trimming: 9 bases; junction bases outside the gene matches: 5. The CDR3 runs to 15 residues. The CDR3 sequence: CASSQRTGVGSPLHF. DNA for the CDR3: TGCGCCAGCAGCCAAAGGACAGGGGTCGGTTCACCCCTCCACTTT.

In the case of this clone: At the DNA level, this CDR3 is encoded by other sequences in the same sample as well. The J gene is TRBJ1-2, the V gene TRBV6-4, with a possible D match to TRBD1 (5 bases). Trimming removed 0 bases from V and 5 bases from J, with 7 bases in between. Germline V gene data show CDR1 as MRHNA and CDR2 as SNTAGT. The CDR3 extends over 13 amino acids. The CDR3 coding sequence is TGTGCCAGCAGTGACTCTCCAGGGTATGGCTACACCTTC. Protein: CASSDSPGYGYTF.

V gene TRBV18 combines with J gene TRBJ1-2, with 7 bases that match TRBD1. The CDR3 runs 16 residues. The germline gives CDR1 KGHSH, CDR2 LQKENI. Trimming at V came to 8 bases and at J to 2 bases, leaving 14 bases not matched to a gene. The CDR3, as DNA: TGTGCCAGCGGCCCGGGGACAGCTTCTCTGAACTATGGCTACACCTTC. It encodes CASGPGTASLNYGYTF.

The J gene is TRBJ2-1, the V gene TRBV7-6, with D maybe TRBD2 (6 bases). Trimming left V 5 bases short and J 14 bases short, with 13 bases between. The CDR3 has 11 amino acids. In germline, CDR1 is SGHVS, CDR2 FNYEAQ. CDR3 DNA: TGTGCCAGCAGCGAGCCGGGACTTGAGTTCTTC. This encodes CASSEPGLEFF.

This clone was seen just once. This sequence joins TRBV6-2 or TRBV6-3 and TRBJ2-2, with TRBD2 matching 7 bases. Germline V gene data show CDR1 as MNHEY and CDR2 as SVGEGT. The V and J ends lost 6 bases and 9 bases, in that order; junction bases with no gene match: 13. This CDR3 comprises 15 residues. The CDR3 here is CASSEGGAYPRELFF. CDR3 nucleotides: TGTGCCAGCAGCGAGGGAGGGGCCTACCCGAGGGAGCTGTTTTTT.

This clone has a single count. The J gene is TRBJ2-2, the V gene TRBV7-9; TRBD2 matches at 14 bases. This CDR3 is 16 amino acids long. Trimming cost V 5 bases and J 5 bases; bases outside gene matches: 4. Germline CDR1 reads SEHNR; CDR2 reads FQNEAQ (reference sequence). The CDR3 coding sequence is TGTGCCAGCAGCACGGGGACTAGCGGGAGTACCGGGGAGCTGTTTTTT. It is translated as CASSTGTSGSTGELFF. Looking up the rest from reference TRBV7-9 and TRBJ2-2 gives the full variable domain: DTGVSQNPRHKITKRGQNVTFRCDPISEHNRLYWYRQTLGQGPEFLTYFQNEAQLEKSRLLSDRFSAERPKGSFSTLEIQRTEQGDSAMYLCASSTGTSGSTGELFFGEGSRLTVL.

This sequence joins TRBV7-3 and TRBJ2-7, with 14 bases lining up with TRBD2. V lost 3 bases, J lost 3 bases, and 1 base stayed unmatched. The CDR3 has 15 residues. Germline CDR1 is SGHTA and CDR2 is FQGTGA. The CDR3 sequence is CASSFGTSGSYEQYF. In DNA, the CDR3 is TGTGCCAGCAGCTTCGGGACTAGCGGGAGCTACGAGCAGTACTTC.

J is TRBJ1-2 and V is TRBV3-1 (or the pseudogene TRBV3-2); 9 bases are a match to TRBD1. Germline V CDR1 and CDR2: LGHDT, YNNKEL (reference sequence). The CDR3 sequence is 15 residues long. The ends lost 4 bases at V and 2 bases at J; junction bases unmatched: 5. The CDR3 sequence is CASSPRTGENYGYTF. The CDR3 nucleotides are TGTGCCAGCAGCCCTCGGACAGGGGAGAACTATGGCTACACCTTC.

This chain uses TRBV7-9 with TRBJ1-1, with TRBD1 matching over 7 bases. V lost 6 bases to trimming and J lost 0 bases; unmatched junction nucleotides: 4. CDR1 and CDR2 from the germline V gene are SEHNR and FQNEAQ (reference sequence). The CDR3 has 14 residues. CDR3 sequence: CASRGQLMNTEAFF. The CDR3 region has the DNA TGTGCCAGCAGGGGACAGCTTATGAACACTGAAGCTTTCTTT.

This clone has just a few counts. The J gene is TRBJ2-7, the V gene TRBV6-2 or TRBV6-3, with D possibly TRBD1 on 6 matching bases. Germline CDR1 MNHEY, CDR2 SVGEGT. V was clipped by 2 bases and J by 3 bases, with 17 bases between them. CDR3 length: 16 amino acids. CDR3 residues: CASSYGEHATGYEQYF. In nucleotides, the CDR3 is TGTGCCAGCAGTTACGGTGAGCATGCGACAGGCTACGAGCAGTACTTC.

CDR3 sequence: CASSWDRVYEQYF. CDR3 nucleotide sequence: TGTGCCAGCAGCTGGGACAGGGTATACGAGCAGTACTTC. This chain links TRBV5-4 with TRBJ2-7, with 9 bases fitting TRBD1. CDR3 length equals 13 residues. Trimming removed 3 bases from V and 4 bases from J; junction bases left unmatched: 2. CDR1 is SGHNT and CDR2 is YYREEE in the germline V gene (reference sequence).

The chain joins TRBV30 to TRBJ2-5, with D possibly matching TRBD2 (5 bases). This CDR3 comprises 15 residues. V gave up 3 bases and J gave up 6 bases, with 20 bases separating them. Germline values: CDR1 GTSNPN, CDR2 SVGIG (reference sequence). In nucleotides, the CDR3 is TGTGCCTGGAGGATGACACCTTTAAGCGGAAAGACCCAGTACTTC. Translated, it gives CAWRMTPLSGKTQYF.